The clone carrying this T cell receptor (beta chain) was seen just once. Using immunoSEQ multiplex PCR, the repertoire was profiled, and TCRdb retains in-frame clones only, with some absent. There are more than 70,000 clones in the sample; over 75% occur only once, and roughly 0.73% lies in the top ten. The CDR3 contains 15 residues. CDR1 and CDR2 from the germline V gene are SGHDT and YYEEEE. Trimming cost V 4 bases and J 2 bases; bases outside gene matches: 5. This sample was taken from a study of blood T cell repertoires in COVID-19. The receptor's source is a woman aged 80 or older with acute or convalescent COVID-19. The rearrangement uses TRBV5-6 and TRBJ1-3, with 8 bases fitting TRBD1. Sequenced: peripheral blood. CDR3 sequence: CASSTRQGTGNTIYF. The CDR3 bases are TGTGCCAGCAGCACGAGACAGGGGACTGGAAACACCATATATTTT.